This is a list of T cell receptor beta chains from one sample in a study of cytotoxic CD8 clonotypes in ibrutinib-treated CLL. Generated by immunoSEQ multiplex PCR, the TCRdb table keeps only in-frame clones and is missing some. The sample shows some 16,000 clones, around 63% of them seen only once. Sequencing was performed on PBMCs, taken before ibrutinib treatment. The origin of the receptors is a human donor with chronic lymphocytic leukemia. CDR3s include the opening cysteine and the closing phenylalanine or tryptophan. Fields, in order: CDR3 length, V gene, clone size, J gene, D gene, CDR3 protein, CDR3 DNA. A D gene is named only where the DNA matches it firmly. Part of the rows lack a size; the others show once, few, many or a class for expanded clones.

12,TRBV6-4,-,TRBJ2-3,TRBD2,CASSDSGTSLYF,TGTGCCAGCAGTGACTCCGGGACTAGCCTGTATTTT
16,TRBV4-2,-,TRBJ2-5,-,CASSQPATPGAETQYF,TGTGCCAGCAGCCAACCCGCCACCCCGGGGGCGGAGACCCAGTACTTC
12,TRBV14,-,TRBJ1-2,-,CASSQDSEGYTF,TGTGCCAGCAGCCAAGATTCAGAAGGCTACACCTTC
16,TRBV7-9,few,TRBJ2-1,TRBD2,CASSPQTSGGRNEQFF,TGTGCCAGCAGCCCTCAGACTAGCGGGGGGAGAAATGAGCAGTTCTTC
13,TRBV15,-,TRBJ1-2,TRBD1,CATGAGGNYGYTF,TGTGCCACCGGGGCAGGGGGCAACTATGGCTACACCTTC
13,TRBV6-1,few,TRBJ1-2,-,CASSDGDRGGYTF,TGTGCCAGCAGTGACGGGGATAGGGGTGGCTACACCTTC
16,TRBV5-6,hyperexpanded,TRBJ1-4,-,CASSRAGGGEDEKLFF,TGTGCCAGCAGCAGGGCAGGCGGTGGGGAAGATGAAAAACTGTTTTTT
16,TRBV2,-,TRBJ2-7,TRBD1,CAAAGTGMMDSGEQYF,TGTGCCGCCGCAGGGACAGGGATGATGGATTCCGGCGAGCAGTACTTC
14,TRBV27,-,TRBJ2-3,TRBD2,CASSLETGGNTQYF,TGTGCCAGCAGTTTAGAAACGGGGGGGAATACGCAGTATTTT
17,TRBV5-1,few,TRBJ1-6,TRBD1,CASSLSGGASYNSPLHF,TGCGCCAGCAGCTTGTCAGGGGGCGCCTCCTATAATTCACCCCTCCACTTT
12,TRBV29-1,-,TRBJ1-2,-,CSVAGVQHGYTF,TGCAGCGTTGCGGGTGTTCAGCATGGCTACACCTTC
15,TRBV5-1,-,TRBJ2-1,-,CASSPDTSFYNEQFF,TGCGCCAGCAGCCCTGACACCTCATTCTACAATGAGCAGTTCTTC
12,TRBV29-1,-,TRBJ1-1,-,CSADQVRTEAFF,TGCAGCGCTGACCAGGTACGAACTGAAGCTTTCTTT
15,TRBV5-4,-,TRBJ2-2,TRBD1,CATRTGTGRTGELFF,TGTGCCACGAGAACAGGGACAGGCCGAACCGGGGAGCTGTTTTTT
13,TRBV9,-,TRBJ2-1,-,CASSVQASNEQFF,TGTGCCAGCAGCGTGCAAGCTTCCAATGAGCAGTTCTTC
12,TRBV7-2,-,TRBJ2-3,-,CASSPAPDTQYF,TGTGCCAGCAGCCCAGCACCAGATACGCAGTATTTT
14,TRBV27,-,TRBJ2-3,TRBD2,CASSRRGGTDTQYF,TGTGCCAGCAGTCGGCGGGGGGGCACAGATACGCAGTATTTT
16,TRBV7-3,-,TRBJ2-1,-,CASSLMSADGYNEQFF,TGTGCCAGCAGCTTAATGTCGGCCGACGGATACAATGAGCAGTTCTTC
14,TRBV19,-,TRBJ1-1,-,CASSIRGHDTEAFF,TGTGCCAGTAGTATACGCGGGCACGACACTGAAGCTTTCTTT
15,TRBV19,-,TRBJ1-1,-,CASSIGGTLNTEAFF,TGTGCCAGTAGTATAGGGGGGACACTGAACACTGAAGCTTTCTTT
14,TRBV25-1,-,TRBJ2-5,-,CASSVGLLQETQYF,TGTGCCAGCAGTGTGGGACTTTTACAAGAGACCCAGTACTTC
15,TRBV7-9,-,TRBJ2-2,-,CASSLAEGFTGELFF,TGTGCCAGCAGCTTAGCGGAAGGGTTTACCGGGGAGCTGTTTTTT
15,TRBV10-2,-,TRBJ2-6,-,CASSEGVTGANVLTF,TGCGCCAGCAGTGAGGGGGTTACTGGGGCCAACGTCCTGACTTTC
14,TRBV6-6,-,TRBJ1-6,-,CASSFLSDSSPLHF,TGTGCCAGCAGTTTCTTAAGCGACTCTTCACCCCTCCACTTT
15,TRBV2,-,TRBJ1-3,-,CASRTQGNSGNTIYF,TGTGCCAGTAGAACCCAGGGTAACTCTGGAAACACCATATATTTT
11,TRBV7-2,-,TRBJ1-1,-,CASRGGTRAFF,TGTGCCAGCAGGGGGGGAACGCGGGCTTTCTTT
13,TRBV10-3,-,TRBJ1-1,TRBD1,CAISLTGYTEAFF,TGTGCCATCAGCCTGACAGGGTACACTGAAGCTTTCTTT
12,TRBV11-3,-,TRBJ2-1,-,CASSSLGGEQFF,TGTGCCAGCAGCAGTCTGGGGGGTGAGCAGTTCTTC
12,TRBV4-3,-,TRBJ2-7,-,CASSQAGDEQYF,TGCGCCAGCAGCCAAGCAGGGGACGAGCAGTACTTC
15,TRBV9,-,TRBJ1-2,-,CASSDLVRRPGGYTF,TGTGCCAGCAGCGACCTGGTTCGGCGCCCGGGGGGCTACACCTTC
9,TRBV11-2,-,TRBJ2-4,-,CASSRDQYF,TGTGCCAGCAGCCGGGACCAGTACTTC
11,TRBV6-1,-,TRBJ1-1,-,CASKRETEAFF,TGTGCCAGCAAAAGGGAGACTGAAGCTTTCTTT
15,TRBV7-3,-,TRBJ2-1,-,CASSAAAGVANEQFF,TGTGCCAGCAGCGCAGCGGCAGGGGTGGCAAATGAGCAGTTCTTC
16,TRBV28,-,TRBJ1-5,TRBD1,CASRQPGTGGLQPQHF,TGTGCCAGCAGGCAACCCGGGACAGGGGGTTTGCAGCCCCAGCATTTT
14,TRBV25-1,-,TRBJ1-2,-,CASSLEGGIDGYTF,TGTGCCAGCAGTCTTGAGGGGGGCATCGATGGCTACACCTTC
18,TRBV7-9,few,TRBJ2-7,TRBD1,CASSPLGWTGGNSYEQYF,TGTGCCAGCAGCCCTTTGGGTTGGACAGGGGGTAACTCCTACGAGCAGTACTTC
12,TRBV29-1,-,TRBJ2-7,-,CSVATGSYEQYF,TGCAGCGTTGCTACAGGATCCTACGAGCAGTACTTC
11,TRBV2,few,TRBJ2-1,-,CASEGNHEQFF,TGTGCCAGCGAGGGGAATCATGAGCAGTTCTTC
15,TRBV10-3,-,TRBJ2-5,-,CAISEPQGGKETQYF,TGTGCCATCAGTGAACCTCAGGGGGGCAAAGAGACCCAGTACTTC
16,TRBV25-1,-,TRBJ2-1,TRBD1,CASSTPDRLGVNEQFF,TGTGCCAGCAGTACACCGGACAGGTTAGGGGTCAATGAGCAGTTCTTC
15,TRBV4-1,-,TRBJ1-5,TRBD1,CASSQSGTGNQPQHF,TGCGCCAGCAGCCAATCTGGGACAGGGAATCAGCCCCAGCATTTT